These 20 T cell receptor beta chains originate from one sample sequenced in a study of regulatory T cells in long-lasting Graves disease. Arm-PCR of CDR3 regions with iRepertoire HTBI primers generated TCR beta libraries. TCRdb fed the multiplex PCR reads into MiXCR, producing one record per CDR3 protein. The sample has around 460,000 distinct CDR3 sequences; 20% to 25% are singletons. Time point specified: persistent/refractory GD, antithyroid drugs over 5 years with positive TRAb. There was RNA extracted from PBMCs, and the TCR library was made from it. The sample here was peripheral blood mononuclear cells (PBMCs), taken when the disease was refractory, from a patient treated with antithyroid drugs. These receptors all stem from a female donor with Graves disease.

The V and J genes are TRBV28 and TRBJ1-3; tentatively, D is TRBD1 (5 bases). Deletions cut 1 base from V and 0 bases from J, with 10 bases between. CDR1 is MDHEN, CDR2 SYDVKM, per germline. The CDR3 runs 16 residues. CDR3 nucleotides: TGTGCCAGCAGTTTATACGGGGACCTCTCTGGAAACACCATATATTTT. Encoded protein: CASSLYGDLSGNTIYF.

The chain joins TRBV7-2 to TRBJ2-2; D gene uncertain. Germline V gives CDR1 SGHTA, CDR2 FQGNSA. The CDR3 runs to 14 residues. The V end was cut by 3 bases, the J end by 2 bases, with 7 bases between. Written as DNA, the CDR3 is TGTGCCAGCAGCTTCGTCCTAAACACCGGGGAGCTGTTTTTT. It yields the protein CASSFVLNTGELFF. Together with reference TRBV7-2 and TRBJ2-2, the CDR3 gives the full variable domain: GAGVSQSPSNKVTEKGKDVELRCDPISGHTALYWYRQSLGQGLEFLIYFQGNSAPDKSGLPSDRFSAERTGGSVSTLTIQRTQQEDSAVYLCASSFVLNTGELFFGEGSRLTVL.

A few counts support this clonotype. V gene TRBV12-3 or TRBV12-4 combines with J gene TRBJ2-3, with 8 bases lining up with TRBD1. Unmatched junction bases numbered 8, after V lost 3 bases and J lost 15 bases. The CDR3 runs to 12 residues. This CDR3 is CASSFEQGEVYF. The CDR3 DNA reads TGTGCCAGCAGTTTTGAACAGGGGGAAGTATATTTT.

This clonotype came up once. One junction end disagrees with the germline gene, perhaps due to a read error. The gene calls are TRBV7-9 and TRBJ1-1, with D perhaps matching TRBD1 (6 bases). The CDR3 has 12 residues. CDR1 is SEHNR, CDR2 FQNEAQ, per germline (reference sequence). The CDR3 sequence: CTSSLGGTEAFF. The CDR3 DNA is TGTACCAGCAGCTTAGGGGGAACTGAAGCTTTCTTT.

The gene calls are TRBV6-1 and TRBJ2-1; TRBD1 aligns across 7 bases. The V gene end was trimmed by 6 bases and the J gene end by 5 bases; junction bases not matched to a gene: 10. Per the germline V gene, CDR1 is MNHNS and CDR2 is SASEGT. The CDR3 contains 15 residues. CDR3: CASRVPGTENNEQFF. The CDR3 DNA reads TGTGCCAGCAGAGTGCCCGGGACAGAAAACAATGAGCAGTTCTTC.

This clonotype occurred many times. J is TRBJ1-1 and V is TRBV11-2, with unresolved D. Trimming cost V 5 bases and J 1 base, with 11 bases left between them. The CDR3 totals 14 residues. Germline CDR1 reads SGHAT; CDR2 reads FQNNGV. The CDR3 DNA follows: TGTGCCAGCAGCAATCTTATGCGGAACACTGAAGCTTTCTTT. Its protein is CASSNLMRNTEAFF.

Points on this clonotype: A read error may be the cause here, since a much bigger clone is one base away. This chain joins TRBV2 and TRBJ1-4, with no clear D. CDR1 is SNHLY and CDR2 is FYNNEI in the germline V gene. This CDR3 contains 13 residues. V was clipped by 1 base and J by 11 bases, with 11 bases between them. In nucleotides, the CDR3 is TGTGCCAGCAGTGAAGTCAAGGGTTACAAACTGTTTTTT. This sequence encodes CASSEVKGYKLFF.

CDR3 in DNA: TGTGCCAGCAGCCAACTCCGCGGAGGGTACACAGATACGCAGTATTTT. Protein: CASSQLRGGYTDTQYF. The chain couples TRBV28 to TRBJ2-3, with D possibly being TRBD2 (6 bases). Trimming cost V 6 bases and J 2 bases, with 18 bases left between them. Per the germline V gene, CDR1 is MDHEN and CDR2 is SYDVKM. This CDR3 is built from 16 residues.

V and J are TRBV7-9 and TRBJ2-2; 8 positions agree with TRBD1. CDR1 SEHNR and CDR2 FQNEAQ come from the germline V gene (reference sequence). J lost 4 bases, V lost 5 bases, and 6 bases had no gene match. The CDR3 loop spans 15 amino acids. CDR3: CASSRGQESTGELFF. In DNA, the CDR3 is TGTGCCAGCAGCCGGGGACAGGAATCCACCGGGGAGCTGTTTTTT.

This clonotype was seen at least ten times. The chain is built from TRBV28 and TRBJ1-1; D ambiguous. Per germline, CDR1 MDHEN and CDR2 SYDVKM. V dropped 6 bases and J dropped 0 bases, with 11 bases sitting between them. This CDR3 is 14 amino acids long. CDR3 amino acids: CASRNYRLNTEAFF. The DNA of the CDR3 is TGTGCCAGCAGAAACTACCGTTTGAACACTGAAGCTTTCTTT.

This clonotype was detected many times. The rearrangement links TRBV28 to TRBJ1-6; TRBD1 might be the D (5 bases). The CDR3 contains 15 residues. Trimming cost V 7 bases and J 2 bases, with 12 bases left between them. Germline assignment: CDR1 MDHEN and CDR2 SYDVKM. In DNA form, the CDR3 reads TGTGCCAGCACGACGGGGACGACCTATAATTCACCCCTCCACTTT. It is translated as CASTTGTTYNSPLHF.

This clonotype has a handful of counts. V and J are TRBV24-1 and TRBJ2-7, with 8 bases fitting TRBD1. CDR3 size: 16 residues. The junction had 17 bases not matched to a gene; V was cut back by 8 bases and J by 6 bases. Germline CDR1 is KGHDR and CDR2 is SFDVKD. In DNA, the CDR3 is TGTGCCACCAAACTTTTTAGCAGGACAGGGTTCCTCGAGCAGTACTTC. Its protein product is CATKLFSRTGFLEQYF.

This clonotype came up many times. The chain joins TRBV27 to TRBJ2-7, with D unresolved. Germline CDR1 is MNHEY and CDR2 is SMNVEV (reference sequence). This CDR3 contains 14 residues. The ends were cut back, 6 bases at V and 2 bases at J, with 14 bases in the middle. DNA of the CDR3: TGTGCCAGCAGCCGTTCAGCAAAAGCCTACGAGCAGTACTTC. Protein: CASSRSAKAYEQYF.

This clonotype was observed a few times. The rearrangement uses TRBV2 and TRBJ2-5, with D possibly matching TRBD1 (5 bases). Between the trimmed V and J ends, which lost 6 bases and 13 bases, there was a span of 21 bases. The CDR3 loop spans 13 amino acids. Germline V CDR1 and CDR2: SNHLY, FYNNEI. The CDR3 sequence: CASSRMAGSNPYF. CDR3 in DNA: TGTGCCAGCAGCAGGATGGCAGGGTCAAATCCGTACTTC.

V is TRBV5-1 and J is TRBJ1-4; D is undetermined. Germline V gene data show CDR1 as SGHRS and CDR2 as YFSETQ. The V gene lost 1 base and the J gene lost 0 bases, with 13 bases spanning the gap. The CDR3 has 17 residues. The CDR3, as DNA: TGCGCCAGCAGCTTGAGTGGAGGGCTGTCAACTAATGAAAAACTGTTTTTT. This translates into CASSLSGGLSTNEKLFF. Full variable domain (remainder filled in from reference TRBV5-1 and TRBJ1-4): KAGVTQTPRYLIKTRGQQVTLSCSPISGHRSVSWYQQTPGQGLQFLFEYFSETQRNKGNFPGRFSGRQFSNSRSEMNVSTLELGDSALYLCASSLSGGLSTNEKLFFGSGTQLSVL.

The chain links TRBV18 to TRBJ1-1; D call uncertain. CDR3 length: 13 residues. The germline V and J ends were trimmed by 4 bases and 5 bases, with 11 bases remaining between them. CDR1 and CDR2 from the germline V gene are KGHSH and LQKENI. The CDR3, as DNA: TGTGCCAGCTCACTCCAGGACGGGACTGAAGCTTTCTTT. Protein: CASSLQDGTEAFF.

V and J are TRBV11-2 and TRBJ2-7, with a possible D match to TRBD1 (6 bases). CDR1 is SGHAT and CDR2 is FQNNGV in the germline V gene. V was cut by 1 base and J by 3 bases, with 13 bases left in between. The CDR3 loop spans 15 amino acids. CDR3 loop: CASSLGMGHIYEQYF. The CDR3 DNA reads TGTGCCAGCAGCTTAGGAATGGGACACATCTACGAGCAGTACTTC.

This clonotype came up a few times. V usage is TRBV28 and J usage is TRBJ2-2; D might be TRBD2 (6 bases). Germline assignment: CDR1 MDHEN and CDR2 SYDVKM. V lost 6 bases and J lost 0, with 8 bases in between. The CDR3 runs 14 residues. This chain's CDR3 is CASRGTSNTGELFF. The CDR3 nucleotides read TGTGCCAGCAGGGGGACTTCGAACACCGGGGAGCTGTTTTTT.

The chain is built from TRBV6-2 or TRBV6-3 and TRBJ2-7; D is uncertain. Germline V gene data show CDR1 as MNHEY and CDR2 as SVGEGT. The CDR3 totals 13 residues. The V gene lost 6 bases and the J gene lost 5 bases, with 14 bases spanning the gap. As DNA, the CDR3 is TGTGCCAGCAGCAGGACCCATTGGAACGAGCAGTACTTC. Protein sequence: CASSRTHWNEQYF.

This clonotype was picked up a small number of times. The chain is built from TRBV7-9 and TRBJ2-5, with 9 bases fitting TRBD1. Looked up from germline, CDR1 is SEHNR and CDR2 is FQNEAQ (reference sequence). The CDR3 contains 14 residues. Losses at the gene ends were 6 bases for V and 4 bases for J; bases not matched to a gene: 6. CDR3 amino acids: CASSFRTGAETQYF. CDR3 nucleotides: TGTGCCAGCAGTTTCCGGACAGGGGCAGAGACCCAGTACTTC.